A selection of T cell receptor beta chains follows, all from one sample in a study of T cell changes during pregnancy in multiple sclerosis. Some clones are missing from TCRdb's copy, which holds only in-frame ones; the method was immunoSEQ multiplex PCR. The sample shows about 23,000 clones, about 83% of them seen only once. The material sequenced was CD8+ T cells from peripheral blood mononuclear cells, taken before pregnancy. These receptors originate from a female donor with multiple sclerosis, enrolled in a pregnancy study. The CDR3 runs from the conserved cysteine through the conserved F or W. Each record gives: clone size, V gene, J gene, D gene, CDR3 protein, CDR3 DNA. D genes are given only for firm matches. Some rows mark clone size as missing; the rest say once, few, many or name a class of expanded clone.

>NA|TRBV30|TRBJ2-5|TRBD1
CAWSSTGGGETQYF
TGTGCCTGGAGTTCCACAGGGGGCGGGGAGACCCAGTACTTC
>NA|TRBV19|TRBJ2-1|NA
CASSIALLTYYNEQFF
TGTGCCAGTAGTATAGCCCTCCTGACTTATTACAATGAGCAGTTCTTC
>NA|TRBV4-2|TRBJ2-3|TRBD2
CASSQAPGLAGSTDTQYF
TGTGCCAGCAGCCAAGCCCCGGGACTAGCGGGATCCACAGATACGCAGTATTTT
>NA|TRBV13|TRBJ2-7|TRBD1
CASSLGTGREQYF
TGTGCCAGCAGCTTAGGGACAGGGCGCGAGCAGTACTTC
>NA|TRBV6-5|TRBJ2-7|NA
CASSYTSSYEQYF
TGTGCCAGCAGTTACACTAGCTCCTACGAGCAGTACTTC
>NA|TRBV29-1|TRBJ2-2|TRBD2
CSVEDVRLAYTGELFF
TGCAGCGTTGAAGATGTCCGACTAGCGTACACCGGGGAGCTGTTTTTT
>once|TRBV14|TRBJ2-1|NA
CASSQDFPRVTHEQFF
TGTGCCAGCAGCCAAGATTTTCCTCGGGTTACACATGAGCAGTTCTTC
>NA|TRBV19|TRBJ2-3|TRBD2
CASSVTSGNDTQYF
TGTGCCAGTAGTGTTACTAGCGGGAATGATACGCAGTATTTT
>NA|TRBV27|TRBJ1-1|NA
CASSLRGIQEAFF
TGTGCCAGCAGTTTAAGGGGGATTCAGGAAGCTTTCTTT
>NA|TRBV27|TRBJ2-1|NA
CASRLRQNPNEQFF
TGTGCCAGCAGACTACGACAGAACCCGAATGAGCAGTTCTTC
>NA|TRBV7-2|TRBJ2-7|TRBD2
CASSPGLAGHEQYF
TGTGCCAGCAGCCCCGGACTAGCGGGACACGAGCAGTACTTC
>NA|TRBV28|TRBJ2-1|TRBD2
CASSFVAGVLNEQFF
TGTGCCAGCAGTTTTGTAGCGGGAGTATTAAATGAGCAGTTCTTC
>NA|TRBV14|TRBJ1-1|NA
CASSLSDSAEAFF
TGTGCCAGCAGCCTTTCGGACAGCGCTGAAGCTTTCTTT
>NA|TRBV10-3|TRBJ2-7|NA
CAISARVKVSYEQYF
TGTGCCATCAGTGCGCGGGTCAAAGTCTCCTACGAGCAGTACTTC
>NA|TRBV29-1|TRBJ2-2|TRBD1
CSVGAGGDTGELFF
TGCAGCGTTGGGGCAGGGGGCGACACCGGGGAGCTGTTTTTT
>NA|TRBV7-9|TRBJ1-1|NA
CASSLARDTDTEAFF
TGTGCCAGCAGCTTAGCTCGGGACACCGATACTGAAGCTTTCTTT
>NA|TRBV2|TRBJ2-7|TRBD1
CASSESRTGIGYEQYF
TGTGCCAGCAGTGAATCAAGGACAGGGATAGGCTACGAGCAGTACTTC
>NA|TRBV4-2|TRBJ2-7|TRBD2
CASSQSRTSAYEQYF
TGTGCCAGCAGCCAATCCAGGACTAGTGCCTACGAGCAGTACTTC
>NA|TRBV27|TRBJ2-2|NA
CASSSPGLSTGELFF
TGTGCCAGCAGTTCTCCGGGACTTTCGACCGGGGAGCTGTTTTTT
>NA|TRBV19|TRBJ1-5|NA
CASSISNQPQHF
TGTGCCAGTAGTATCTCCAATCAGCCCCAGCATTTT
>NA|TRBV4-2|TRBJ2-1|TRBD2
CASSQRLLAEGHNEQFF
TGTGCCAGCAGCCAAAGATTACTAGCGGAGGGACACAATGAGCAGTTCTTC
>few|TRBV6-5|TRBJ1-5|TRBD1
CASRVATGVNQPQHF
TGTGCCAGCAGAGTCGCCACAGGGGTCAATCAGCCCCAGCATTTT
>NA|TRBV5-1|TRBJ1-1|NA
CASSFQGLGTEAFF
TGCGCCAGCAGCTTCCAGGGGCTCGGAACTGAAGCTTTCTTT
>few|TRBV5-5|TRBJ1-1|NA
CASSLLGEGNTEAFF
TGTGCCAGCAGCTTGCTAGGGGAGGGGAACACTGAAGCTTTCTTT
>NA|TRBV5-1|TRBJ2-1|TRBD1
CASSLAGQGRDEQFF
TGCGCCAGCAGCTTGGCGGGACAGGGGAGGGATGAGCAGTTCTTC
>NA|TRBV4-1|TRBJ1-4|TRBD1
CASSAQGDEKLFF
TGCGCCAGCAGTGCGCAGGGGGATGAAAAACTGTTTTTT
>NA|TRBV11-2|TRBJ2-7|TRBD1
CASSLPRDREGIYEQYF
TGTGCCAGCAGCTTGCCAAGGGACAGGGAAGGAATCTACGAGCAGTACTTC
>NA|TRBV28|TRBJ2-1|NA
CASTGHPPDEQFF
TGTGCCAGCACTGGACATCCTCCAGATGAGCAGTTCTTC
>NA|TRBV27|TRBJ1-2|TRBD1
CASSPDGGQDRYGYTF
TGTGCCAGCAGTCCGGACGGCGGACAGGACCGATATGGCTACACCTTC
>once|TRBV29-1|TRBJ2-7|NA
CSVLTSRHEQYF
TGCAGCGTCCTCACTAGTCGCCACGAGCAGTACTTC
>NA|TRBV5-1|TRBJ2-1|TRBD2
CASSLPRGKSVSGSSYNEQFF
TGCGCCAGCAGCTTGCCGCGGGGGAAATCAGTTAGCGGGAGCTCCTACAATGAGCAGTTCTTC
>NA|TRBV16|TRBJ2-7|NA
CASSQILGQHSYEQYF
TGTGCCAGCAGCCAAATACTAGGACAGCACTCCTACGAGCAGTACTTC
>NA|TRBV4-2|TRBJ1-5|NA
CASSQGTKKNQPQHF
TGTGCCAGCAGCCAAGGGACAAAAAAGAATCAGCCCCAGCATTTT
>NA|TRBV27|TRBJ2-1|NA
CASSLGGAPYNEQFF
TGTGCCAGCAGTTTAGGGGGGGCCCCCTACAATGAGCAGTTCTTC
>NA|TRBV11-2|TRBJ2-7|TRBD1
CASSLRDRALYEQYF
TGTGCCAGCAGCCTAAGGGACAGGGCCCTCTACGAGCAGTACTTC
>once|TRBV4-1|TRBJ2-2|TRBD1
CASSQTGVYGELFF
TGCGCCAGCAGCCAAACAGGGGTTTACGGGGAGCTGTTTTTT
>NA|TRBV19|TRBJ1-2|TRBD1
CARGDRVNYGYTF
TGTGCCAGGGGGGACAGGGTTAACTATGGCTACACCTTC
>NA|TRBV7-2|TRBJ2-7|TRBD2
CASSPPGGTYEQYF
TGTGCCAGCAGCCCCCCGGGAGGGACCTACGAGCAGTACTTC
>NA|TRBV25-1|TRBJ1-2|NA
CASSESDKYYGYTF
TGTGCCAGCAGTGAATCGGACAAATACTATGGCTACACCTTC
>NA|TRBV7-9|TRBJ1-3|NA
CASSLHRENTIYF
TGTGCCAGCAGCCTCCACAGGGAGAACACCATATATTTT
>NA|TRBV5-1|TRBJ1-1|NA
CASSSSGMGTEAFF
TGCGCCAGCAGCTCCTCGGGGATGGGCACTGAAGCTTTCTTT
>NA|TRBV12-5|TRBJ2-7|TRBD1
CASGTSRGTGGDEQYF
TGTGCTAGTGGTACTTCACGGGGGACAGGGGGGGACGAGCAGTACTTC
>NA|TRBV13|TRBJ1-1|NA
CASSLGPPYVQGIAFF
TGTGCCAGCAGCTTAGGACCCCCCTACGTCCAGGGTATAGCTTTCTTT
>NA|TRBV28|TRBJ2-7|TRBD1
CASSLSSSGTGGYEQYF
TGTGCCAGCAGTTTATCGTCATCCGGGACAGGGGGCTACGAGCAGTACTTC
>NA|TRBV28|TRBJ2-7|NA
CASSLVFSDEQYF
TGTGCCAGCAGTTTGGTATTTTCGGACGAGCAGTACTTC
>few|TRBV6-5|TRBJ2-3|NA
CASSGMVADTQYF
TGTGCCAGCAGCGGTATGGTTGCAGATACGCAGTATTTT